This T cell receptor delta chain was sequenced for a study of γδ T cells in repeated Plasmodium falciparum infection. TCRdb called clones anew from the multiplex PCR reads with CATT. The sample includes tens of thousands of delta-chain clones, around 1.8% of them seen just once. Gammadelta T cells were flow-sorted from PBMC into Vgamma9/Vdelta2+ and Vdelta2-negative populations for bulk analysis. The CDR3 loop spans 20 amino acids. Per the germline V gene, CDR1 is TSWWSYY and CDR2 is QGS. V was cut by 6 bases and J by 8 bases, with 34 bases left in between. The table lists this clone with a few counts. Possible read error: a much larger clone is one base away.

The source of this sequence is a pool of human donors (malaria-infected and uninfected, not separated). What was sequenced was gamma-delta T cells from blood. V and J are TRDV1 and TRDJ2; TRDD2 is a possible D gene (6 bases). TCRdb records no J gene; here it was assigned by comparing the DNA to germline. The CDR3 DNA reads TGTGCTCTTGGACCCAAGGGTCCTACGTGCAACCGGCAACTGTCGGCACAACTCTTCTTT. This codes for CALGPKGPTCNRQLSAQLFF.